The entry that follows covers one TCR beta chain sequence. A read error may account for a junction end that differs from germline. The source of the sample is a study of blood T cell repertoires in COVID-19. Study in general: The cDNA or gDNA used as material had been derived from T cells, B-cell-depleted T cells, or PBMCs.

CDR1 is SQVTM, CDR2 ANQGSEA, per germline. The CDR3 is 11 amino acids. Cohort allocation depended upon clinical history that participants reported. Original processing notes: Estimation of nucleated cell counts relied on the amplification of reference gene primers. Libraries were prepared by immunoSEQ multiplex PCR; TCRdb keeps only in-frame clonotypes and omits some of them. V, J and clone size were drawn from that table, and D and trimming were deduced from the DNA. The sample records around 420,000 clones, roughly 90% being singletons. The rearrangement links TRBV29-1 to TRBJ1-1; maybe TRBD1 (5 bases). The receptor's source is a woman aged 35 to 49 with acute COVID-19. The sample consisted of PBMCs or T cells enriched from blood (not recorded which). The CDR3 DNA reads TGCAGCGCTGAAACCCAGGGTGAAGCTTTCTTT. It codes for CSAETQGEAFF.